One and the same sample provided the 25 T cell receptor beta chains below, sequenced in a study of tissue T cells after allogeneic stem cell transplantation. Some clones are missing from TCRdb's copy, which holds only in-frame ones; the method was immunoSEQ multiplex PCR. The data hold a few thousand clones, with roughly 50% observed a single time. The time point: mouse harvest day 7 after allogeneic transplant. Mouse grafts combined 10^7 T-cell-depleted bone marrow cells with 10^6 splenic CD5+ T cells. Sequencing was carried out using lymph node tissue. The receptors stem from a female BALB/c mouse given C57BL/6 T cells with graft-versus-host disease after an allogeneic hematopoietic cell transplant.

Note on this clone: The gene names here belong to mouse. CDR3 DNA (partial): TGTGCCAGCAGCCCGGGACGGTCCAACGAAAGATTATTT. Its protein is CASSPGRSNERLF. The full CDR3 reads CASSPGRSNERLFF. The J gene is TRBJ1-4, the V gene TRBV26, with a possible D match to TRBD1 (5 bases). From the germline J gene comes the end of the CDR3, since the read stops 1 residue before it. This CDR3 spans 14 amino acids. Looked up from germline, CDR1 is KGHPV and CDR2 is FQNQEV (reference sequence). V lost 6 bases and J lost 2, with 10 bases in between.

About this clone itself: Here the gene names and germline are mouse. The read ends 1 residue shy of where the CDR3 ends; the end is completed using the germline J gene. The genes are TRBV3 and TRBJ2-1, with TRBD2 identical over 11 bases. V shed 4 bases, J shed 13 bases, and the junction held 6 bases outside the gene matches. The CDR3 is 13 amino acids. Germline V gives CDR1 SNHLY, CDR2 FYNGKV (reference sequence). The CDR3 loop is CASSSGTGGLQFF. Incomplete CDR3 DNA: TGTGCCAGCAGCTCCGGGACTGGGGGTCTCCAGTTC.

In regard to this clone: Genes here carry mouse names. The read falls 1 residue short of the CDR3 end, and the missing part is taken from the germline J gene. The genes are TRBV15 and TRBJ2-7, with D possibly being TRBD1 (6 bases). The CDR3 contains 13 residues. The V gene's germline CDR1 is SGHND and CDR2 FRSKSL. Trimming stripped 4 bases from V and 5 bases from J, with 12 bases between. CDR3 residues: CASSWQGRDEQYF. The CDR3 bases that were read are TGTGCCAGCAGTTGGCAGGGGAGGGATGAACAGTAC.

The sample holds one count of this clone. Mouse gene names and germline throughout. The read ends 1 residue shy of where the CDR3 ends; the end is completed using the germline J gene. The chain has TRBV12-1 and TRBJ2-3; no reliable D call. This CDR3 has 12 residues. Trimming left V 1 base short and J 4 bases short, with 5 bases between. CDR1 and CDR2 (germline): SGHSN, HYEKVE. CDR3 bases read: TGTGCCAGCTCTCTGGCAACAGAAACGCTGTAT. This codes for CASSLATETLY. The entire CDR3 reads CASSLATETLYF.

Concerning this clone itself: Any gene name here is a mouse gene name. CDR3 bases read: TGTGCCAGCAGCTCCCTGGGCTTTAACCAAGACACCCAGTAC. Translating it yields CASSSLGFNQDTQY. The CDR3 as a whole reads CASSSLGFNQDTQYF. The rearrangement uses TRBV4 and TRBJ2-5; D might be TRBD2 (5 bases). The read terminates 1 residue ahead of where the CDR3 ends, so the germline J gene completes it. V gave up 4 bases and J gave up 0 bases, with 11 bases separating them. The CDR3 is made up of 15 amino acids. CDR1 LGHDT and CDR2 YNNKQL come from the germline V gene (reference sequence).

Notes on this clone: Genes here carry mouse names. The read halts 1 residue ahead of the CDR3 end, with the missing end drawn from the germline J gene. The chain joins TRBV16 to TRBJ1-3; no clear D. V was trimmed by 5 bases and J by 0 bases, leaving 5 bases between them. Germline assignment: CDR1 SGHSA and CDR2 FRNQAP. The CDR3 spans 13 residues. CDR3 sequence reads: CASSLSSGNTLYF. The DNA read from the CDR3 is TGTGCAAGCAGCCTTAGTTCTGGAAATACGCTCTAT. Looking up the rest from reference TRBV16 and TRBJ1-3 gives the full variable domain: NAGVIQTPRHKVTGKGQEATLWCEPISGHSAVFWYRQTIVQGLEFLTYFRNQAPIDDSGMPKERFSAQMPNQSHSTLKIQSTQPQDSAVYLCASSLSSGNTLYFGEGSRLIVV.

This clone counts as large. Gene names are the mouse ones. The CDR3 end lies 1 residue beyond the end of the read and is filled in from the germline J gene. The chain combines TRBV13-3 with TRBJ2-7; TRBD2 matches 11 bases. This CDR3 comprises 13 residues. CDR1 is NNHDY, CDR2 SYVADS, per germline. J was trimmed by 5 bases and V by 4 bases; bases with no gene match: 2. The CDR3 sequence is CASSRTGGNEQYF. The sequenced part of the CDR3 DNA is TGTGCCAGCAGTAGGACTGGGGGGAATGAACAGTAC.

Remarks on this clone: Here the gene names and germline are mouse. The read terminates 1 residue ahead of where the CDR3 ends, so the germline J gene completes it. The chain has TRBV12-1 and TRBJ2-7, with 7 bases matching TRBD1. V dropped 3 bases and J dropped 4; count of bases not matched to a gene: 2. CDR3 length: 12 residues. Germline V gene data show CDR1 as SGHSN and CDR2 as HYEKVE. The CDR3 is CASSWDRYEQYF. Incomplete CDR3 DNA: TGTGCCAGCTCTTGGGACAGATATGAACAGTAC. Variable domain in full (rest from reference TRBV12-1 and TRBJ2-7): DSGVVQSPRHIIKEKGGRSVLTCIPISGHSNVVWYQQTLGKELKFLIQHYEKVERDKGFLPSRFSVQQFDDYHSEMNMSALELEDSAMYFCASSWDRYEQYFGPGTRLTVL.

This clone appeared a few times. Each gene name is a mouse one. With the read ending 1 residue before the CDR3 end, the germline J gene is used to fill in that end. The gene calls are TRBV16 and TRBJ1-4; TRBD1 matches at 9 bases. The germline V gene encodes CDR1 SGHSA and CDR2 FRNQAP. Trimming at V came to 5 bases and at J to 5 bases, leaving 3 bases not matched to a gene. The CDR3 runs 14 residues. Incomplete CDR3 DNA: TGTGCAAGCAGCAGACAGGGGGGGAACGAAAGATTATTT. It yields the protein CASSRQGGNERLF. The whole CDR3 protein reads CASSRQGGNERLFF. Full variable domain (outside the CDR3, taken from reference TRBV16 and TRBJ1-4): NAGVIQTPRHKVTGKGQEATLWCEPISGHSAVFWYRQTIVQGLEFLTYFRNQAPIDDSGMPKERFSAQMPNQSHSTLKIQSTQPQDSAVYLCASSRQGGNERLFFGHGTKLSVL.

With respect to this clone: Any gene name here is a mouse gene name. Sequencing ends 1 residue short of the CDR3 end; the germline J gene provides the rest. This chain joins TRBV26 and TRBJ2-1; 9 nucleotides align to TRBD1. V shed 6 bases and J 3 bases; nucleotides not matched to a gene: 3. The CDR3 extends over 14 amino acids. Looked up from germline, CDR1 is KGHPV and CDR2 is FQNQEV (reference sequence). The CDR3 protein is CASSPGQGYAEQFF. CDR3 DNA, as far as it was read: TGTGCCAGCAGCCCGGGACAGGGCTATGCTGAGCAGTTC.

This clone has only a few counts. Gene names and germline refer to mouse. The missing CDR3 end, 1 residue past where the read stops, is filled in from the germline J gene. The gene calls are TRBV26 and TRBJ2-7; tentatively, D is TRBD1 (5 bases). The V gene's germline CDR1 is KGHPV and CDR2 FQNQEV (reference sequence). The CDR3 sequence is 13 residues long. Deletions cut 4 bases from V and 0 bases from J, with 7 bases between. The covered CDR3 bases are TGTGCCAGCAGTCGACAGAGCTCCTATGAACAGTAC. Its protein is CASSRQSSYEQY. The CDR3 in full is CASSRQSSYEQYF. Complete variable domain (other parts from reference TRBV26 and TRBJ2-7): NSKVIQTPRYLVKGQGQKAKMRCIPEKGHPVVFWYQQNKNNEFKFLINFQNQEVLQQIDMTEKRFSAECPSNSPCSLEIQSSEAGDSALYLCASSRQSSYEQYFGPGTRLTVL.

This clone has only one observation. The gene names given are mouse names. The read stops 1 residue short of the end of the CDR3; the missing end is completed from the germline J gene. This chain uses TRBV23 with TRBJ1-1; the DNA was not compared with TRBD1, the D call given in the table. The CDR3 is made up of 13 amino acids. CDR1 is KGHTA and CDR2 is FQNQQP in the germline V gene. CDR3: CSSRRSANTEVFF. The sequenced part of the CDR3 DNA is TGCTCCAGCAGGCGCAGTGCAAACACAGAAGTCTTC.

This clone was recorded a few times. Gene names denote mouse genes. The read comes to an end 1 residue before the CDR3 does, leaving the germline J gene to fill in the end. The chain couples TRBV16 to TRBJ2-1, with unresolved D. This CDR3 has 13 amino acids. In germline, CDR1 is SGHSA, CDR2 FRNQAP. The V end lost 3 bases, the J end lost 1 base, and 4 bases lay between the germline ends. The part of the CDR3 DNA that was read is TGTGCAAGCAGCTTGGACAACTATGCTGAGCAGTTC. Translating it yields CASSLDNYAEQF. The entire CDR3 sequence reads CASSLDNYAEQFF. The variable domain in full, with the rest retrieved from reference TRBV16 and TRBJ2-1, is NAGVIQTPRHKVTGKGQEATLWCEPISGHSAVFWYRQTIVQGLEFLTYFRNQAPIDDSGMPKERFSAQMPNQSHSTLKIQSTQPQDSAVYLCASSLDNYAEQFFGPGTRLTVL.

In the case of this clone: All gene names here are mouse names. The read finishes 1 residue shy of the CDR3 end, and the germline J gene is used to complete it. V gene TRBV26 combines with J gene TRBJ1-3; 9 nucleotides match TRBD1. Germline-derived CDR1 and CDR2 are KGHPV and FQNQEV (reference sequence). V lost 6 bases, J lost 2 bases, and 2 bases stayed unmatched. The CDR3 consists of 14 residues. The chain's CDR3 is CASSGDRAGNTLYF. The part of the CDR3 DNA that was read is TGTGCCAGCAGCGGGGACAGGGCTGGAAATACGCTCTAT.

Remarks on this clone: Gene names and germline match the mouse. Read sequence stops 1 residue before the CDR3 end, and the germline J gene provides the missing end. This rearrangement joins TRBV31 to TRBJ2-3, with 10 bases identical to TRBD2. The V segment lost 2 bases and the J segment 1 base; nucleotides outside the gene matches: 3. The CDR3 spans 15 residues. Germline lookup yields CDR1 GKSSPN and CDR2 SITVG. CDR3 in amino acids: CAWSTWGGRAETLYF. The covered CDR3 bases are TGTGCCTGGAGTACCTGGGGGGGCCGTGCAGAAACGCTGTAT.

As for this clone: Mouse germline and gene names are used. Sequencing ends 1 residue short of the CDR3 end; the germline J gene provides the rest. The rearrangement links TRBV12-2 to TRBJ2-5, with 10 bases fitting TRBD1. CDR3 length equals 15 residues. Per the germline V gene, CDR1 is SGHLS and CDR2 is HYDKME. J was trimmed by 4 bases and V by 2 bases; bases with no gene match: 5. The CDR3 bases that were read are TGTGCCAGCTCTCCGGACAGGGGGAGGGAAGACACCCAGTAC. This gives the protein CASSPDRGREDTQY. The full-length CDR3 reads as CASSPDRGREDTQYF. The whole variable domain, remainder taken from reference TRBV12-2 and TRBJ2-5, is NSGVVQSPRYIIKGKGERSILKCIPISGHLSVAWYQQTQGQELKFFIQHYDKMERDKGNLPSRFSVQQFDDYHSEMNMSALELEDSAVYFCASSPDRGREDTQYFGPGTRLLVL.

To note about this clone: Gene names and germline match the mouse. The CDR3 is cut off 1 residue early in the read; its end comes from the germline J gene. The chain carries TRBV13-3 and TRBJ2-1; 11 bases align to TRBD2. V gave up 4 bases and J gave up 4 bases; unmatched junction bases: 1. The CDR3 spans 14 residues. In germline, CDR1 is NNHDY, CDR2 SYVADS. CDR3 loop: CASSWDWGYAEQFF. The CDR3 DNA, read in part, is TGTGCCAGCAGTTGGGACTGGGGGTATGCTGAGCAGTTC.

In regard to this clone: Gene names and germline refer to mouse. Sequencing ends 1 residue short of the CDR3 end; the germline J gene provides the rest. The V call is TRBV15, the J call TRBJ1-1; possibly TRBD1 for D (6 bases). This CDR3 spans 14 amino acids. CDR1 and CDR2 (germline): SGHND, FRSKSL. V lost 3 bases to trimming and J lost 4 bases, with 12 bases between them. CDR3 residues: CASSLGGRGTEVFF. CDR3 bases read: TGTGCCAGCAGTTTGGGGGGCAGGGGCACAGAAGTCTTC.

Of note for this clone: Gene names are mouse gene names. With the read ending 1 residue before the CDR3 end, the germline J gene is used to fill in that end. The rearrangement links TRBV12-1 to TRBJ1-6; no clear D gene. TRBJ1-6 is reported as an ORF; its role is uncertain. This CDR3 has 11 amino acids. Trimming left V 2 bases short and J 6 bases short, with 1 base between. Germline V lookup: CDR1 SGHSN, CDR2 HYEKVE. The sequenced part of the CDR3 DNA is TGTGCCAGCTCTCCTAATTCGCCCCTCTAC. It translates to CASSPNSPLY. The complete CDR3 protein is CASSPNSPLYF.

A note on this clone: The genes are named according to mouse. The read ends 1 residue early relative to the CDR3; the germline J gene fills the gap. The chain links TRBV26 to TRBJ2-2; 9 bases map to TRBD1. V gave up 4 bases and J gave up 5 bases; unmatched junction bases: 5. The germline V gene has CDR1 KGHPV and CDR2 FQNQEV (reference sequence). The CDR3 runs 15 residues. CDR3 bases read: TGTGCCAGCAGTCGGGGACAGGGAGGGACCGGGCAGCTCTAC. Translating gives CASSRGQGGTGQLY. The full CDR3 is CASSRGQGGTGQLYF.

This clone was detected only a few times. Gene names and germline refer to mouse. The CDR3 goes on 1 residue after the read ends, and that part is filled in from the germline J gene. J is TRBJ2-7 and V is TRBV31; D tentatively reads TRBD1 or TRBD2 (6 bases each). V lost 0 bases and J lost 0, with 9 bases in between. The CDR3 is 14 residues long. Germline lookup yields CDR1 GKSSPN and CDR2 SITVG. CDR3 residues: CAWSLRGPSYEQYF. The DNA read from the CDR3 is TGTGCCTGGAGTCTCCGGGGGCCCTCCTATGAACAGTAC.

Comments on this clone: Mouse names are used for the genes. The read ends 1 residue shy of where the CDR3 ends; the end is completed using the germline J gene. The chain links TRBV16 to TRBJ2-4; possible D gene TRBD2, 7 bases. V lost 2 bases and J 3 bases, leaving 9 bases between the germline ends. The CDR3 has 14 amino acids. Germline-derived CDR1 and CDR2 are SGHSA and FRNQAP. CDR3 protein: CASSLRGAQNTLYF. The DNA read from the CDR3 is TGTGCAAGCAGCTTAAGGGGGGCCCAAAACACCTTGTAC.

On this clone itself: Here the gene names and germline are mouse. Read data end 1 residue before the CDR3 end; the end is taken from the germline J gene. The chain carries TRBV29 and TRBJ2-3; 8 positions match TRBD1. CDR1 and CDR2 from the germline V gene are MSHET and SYDVDS. The CDR3 contains 16 residues. Trimming took 3 bases from V and 1 from J; bases not matched to a gene: 6. CDR3 bases read: TGTGCTAGCAGTTTTTCAGGGGGCAAGGGTGCAGAAACGCTGTAT. Its translation is CASSFSGGKGAETLY. The entire CDR3 is CASSFSGGKGAETLYF.

Details on this clone: The gene names here belong to mouse. The missing CDR3 end, 1 residue past where the read stops, is filled in from the germline J gene. The chain recombines TRBV13-2 with TRBJ2-7; 8 nucleotides agree with TRBD1. This CDR3 contains 12 residues. The trim removed 2 bases at V and 6 bases at J, leaving 1 base unmatched. Germline CDR1 and CDR2: NNHNN and SYGAGS (reference sequence). CDR3 bases read: TGTGCCAGCGGTGACAGGGGGCCTGAACAGTAC. It specifies CASGDRGPEQY. The CDR3, in full, reads CASGDRGPEQYF.

This clone showed up just a few times. Gene labels here are mouse ones. The CDR3 goes on 1 residue after the read ends, and that part is filled in from the germline J gene. This rearrangement joins TRBV23 to TRBJ2-7; the table's TRBD1 call for D was not verified on the DNA. Looked up from germline, CDR1 is KGHTA and CDR2 is FQNQQP. The CDR3 is 13 residues long. Partial CDR3 DNA: TGCTCCAGCAGTCAATCGGGACAATATGAACAGTAC. Protein sequence: CSSSQSGQYEQY. The complete CDR3 sequence is CSSSQSGQYEQYF.